Listed here are 15 T cell receptor beta chains from one sample, sequenced in a study of T cells in Graves' hyperthyroidism and ophthalmopathy. Researchers took RNA transcripts and amplified the TCR beta CDR3 regions from them. In the first-round RT-PCR of the TCR CDR3, the HTBI primer set was used. TCRdb redid the calling of the multiplex PCR reads with MiXCR, one entry per CDR3 protein. The sample lists about 480,000 distinct CDR3 sequences; under 15% were seen once. The material sequenced was blood. These receptors were obtained from a woman aged 18-29 years with Graves' hyperthyroidism.

There are many counts of this clonotype. The chain carries TRBV6-1 and TRBJ2-1; 8 bases line up with TRBD2. This CDR3 is 13 amino acids long. Per germline, CDR1 MNHNS and CDR2 SASEGT. J was trimmed by 15 bases and V by 5 bases; bases with no gene match: 12. CDR3 sequence: CASSPNPREVRFF. CDR3 DNA sequence: TGTGCCAGCAGTCCCAATCCGCGGGAGGTCCGGTTCTTC.

This clonotype was seen many times. The V and J genes are TRBV6-1 and TRBJ2-1, with a tentative D call TRBD2 (6 bases). Germline V gene sequence: CDR1 MNHNS, CDR2 SASEGT. CDR3 length: 14 residues. The V gene lost 4 bases and the J gene lost 6 bases, with 13 bases spanning the gap. The CDR3 protein is CASSVNRDFNEQFF. The CDR3 DNA sequence: TGTGCCAGCAGTGTAAACCGGGACTTCAATGAGCAGTTCTTC.

This clonotype has a handful of counts. The CDR3 spells CASSQPIRTGRYGYTF. CDR3 nucleotide sequence: TGCGCCAGCAGCCAACCCATTCGCACAGGGCGCTATGGCTACACCTTC. This sequence joins TRBV4-1 and TRBJ1-2; a possible D gene is TRBD1 (6 bases). The germline V gene has CDR1 MGHRA and CDR2 YSYEKL. V gave up 2 bases and J gave up 4 bases, with 17 bases separating them. CDR3 length: 16 residues.

This clonotype has more than one count but fewer than ten. This may come from a read error, since a much larger clone is one base off. The V call is TRBV13, the J call TRBJ2-1; TRBD2 matches at 7 bases. J lost 0 bases, V lost 6 bases, and 5 bases had no gene match. The CDR3 totals 15 residues. CDR1 and CDR2 from the germline V gene are PRHDT and FYEKMQ (reference sequence). This chain's CDR3 is CASSTSESSYNEQFF. The CDR3 coding sequence is TGTGCCAGCAGTACTAGCGAGAGCTCCTACAATGAGCAGTTCTTC.

Relative to its sample, this clonotype is medium-sized. This rearrangement joins TRBV6-1 to TRBJ2-7, with D possibly TRBD1 on 6 matching bases. The germline V and J ends were trimmed by 4 bases and 5 bases, with 12 bases remaining between them. In germline, CDR1 is MNHNS, CDR2 SASEGT. The CDR3 runs to 13 residues. CDR3 residues: CASSASGANEQYV. The CDR3 DNA sequence: TGTGCCAGCAGTGCCTCAGGGGCCAACGAGCAGTACGTC.

This clonotype showed up many times. The rearrangement uses TRBV20-1 and TRBJ1-1, with D possibly matching TRBD1 (5 bases). The CDR3 sequence is 12 residues long. The V gene lost 5 bases and the J gene lost 2 bases, with 9 bases spanning the gap. Germline V gives CDR1 DFQATT, CDR2 SNEGSKA (reference sequence). The CDR3: CSALDSNTEAFF. Here the CDR3 DNA reads TGCAGTGCTCTCGACAGTAACACTGAAGCTTTCTTT.

At least ten counts were recorded for this clonotype. The V gene is TRBV10-3, the J gene TRBJ2-7; 7 nucleotides agree with TRBD2. V was clipped by 3 bases and J by 4 bases; unmatched bases: 12. The CDR3 loop spans 16 amino acids. Germline V gene lookup returns CDR1 ENHRY and CDR2 SYGVKD. As DNA, the CDR3 is TGTGCCATCAGTGATCCCTTGGCGGGAGTACGATACGAGCAGTACTTC. It yields the protein CAISDPLAGVRYEQYF.

This clonotype was seen ten or more times. The rearrangement uses TRBV28 and TRBJ2-2; D is tentatively TRBD1 or TRBD2 (5 bases each). The CDR3 length is 17 residues. Trimming shortened V by 7 bases and J by 0 bases, and 18 bases separated the two germline ends. In germline, CDR1 is MDHEN, CDR2 SYDVKM. The CDR3 protein is CASKRGEWGSNTGELFF. In nucleotides, the CDR3 is TGTGCCAGCAAAAGGGGAGAGTGGGGATCGAACACCGGGGAGCTGTTTTTT.

This chain links TRBV4-1 with TRBJ2-3; D is perhaps TRBD1 (7 bases). This CDR3 spans 16 amino acids. Trimming cost V 3 bases and J 3 bases, with 16 bases left between them. Germline CDR1 and CDR2: MGHRA and YSYEKL. The CDR3 here is CASSHETGRTTDTQYF. The CDR3, as DNA: TGCGCCAGCAGCCACGAGACAGGGAGGACGACAGATACGCAGTATTTT.

This rearrangement joins TRBV30 to TRBJ1-6, with D tentatively TRBD1 (5 bases). Per the germline V gene, CDR1 is GTSNPN and CDR2 is SVGIG (reference sequence). V was shortened by 3 bases and J by 7 bases, with 16 bases between the two germline ends. CDR3 length: 15 amino acids. CDR3 sequence (DNA): TGTGCCTGGAGCCCCCTCCAGGGATCGAATTCACCCCTCCACTTT. As protein: CAWSPLQGSNSPLHF.

As to this clonotype: One base away lies a much larger clone, so this may be a sequencing read error. The V and J genes are TRBV10-3 and TRBJ2-2; the match to TRBD2 covers 7 bases. The CDR3 runs to 13 residues. In germline, CDR1 is ENHRY, CDR2 SYGVKD. CDR3 in DNA: TGTGCCATCAGTGAGTCGGCGGGCGGGGGGCTGTTTTTT. Translation gives CAISESAGGGLFF.

The J gene is TRBJ2-7, the V gene TRBV20-1; the match to TRBD2 covers 9 bases. CDR1 is DFQATT, CDR2 SNEGSKA, per germline (reference sequence). V dropped 3 bases and J dropped 1; count of bases not matched to a gene: 7. The CDR3 length is 15 residues. The CDR3, as DNA: TGCAGTGCTAGTTCAAGCACTAGCGGGTCCTACGAGCAGTACGTC. Translating it yields CSASSSTSGSYEQYV.

This clonotype has more than one count but fewer than ten. This chain connects TRBV13 to TRBJ2-1; the D gene is possibly TRBD2 (10 bases). The CDR3 loop spans 20 amino acids. Looked up from germline, CDR1 is PRHDT and CDR2 is FYEKMQ (reference sequence). Trimming took 1 base from V and 0 from J, leaving 22 bases between them. The CDR3 DNA sequence: TGTGCCAGCAGCTTAGACAGGGGGCTAGCGGGAGAGAGCTCCTACAATGAGCAGTTCTTC. This translates into CASSLDRGLAGESSYNEQFF.

The chain combines TRBV5-6 with TRBJ2-1; 7 bases align to TRBD2. CDR3 length: 15 amino acids. Trimming removed 4 bases from V and 1 base from J; junction bases left unmatched: 5. The germline CDR1 and CDR2 sequences are SGHDT and YYEEEE. CDR3 bases: TGTGCCAGCAGCCGTAGCGGGCCGTCCTACAATGAGCAGTTCTTC. Its translation is CASSRSGPSYNEQFF.

This clonotype showed up many times. The gene calls are TRBV3-1 and TRBJ1-1, with 7 bases lining up with TRBD1. The CDR3 sequence is 14 residues long. V dropped 2 bases and J dropped 7; count of bases not matched to a gene: 7. Germline V CDR1 and CDR2: LGHDT, YNNKEL (reference sequence). Here the CDR3 DNA reads TGTGCCAGCAGCCAAAGCCCAACAGGGGTTGAAGCTTTCTTT. This codes for CASSQSPTGVEAFF. The full variable domain, rest sourced from reference TRBV3-1 and TRBJ1-1, is DTAVSQTPKYLVTQMGNDKSIKCEQNLGHDTMYWYKQDSKKFLKIMFSYNNKELIINETVPNRFSPKSPDKAHLNLHINSLELGDSAVYFCASSQSPTGVEAFFGQGTRLTVV.